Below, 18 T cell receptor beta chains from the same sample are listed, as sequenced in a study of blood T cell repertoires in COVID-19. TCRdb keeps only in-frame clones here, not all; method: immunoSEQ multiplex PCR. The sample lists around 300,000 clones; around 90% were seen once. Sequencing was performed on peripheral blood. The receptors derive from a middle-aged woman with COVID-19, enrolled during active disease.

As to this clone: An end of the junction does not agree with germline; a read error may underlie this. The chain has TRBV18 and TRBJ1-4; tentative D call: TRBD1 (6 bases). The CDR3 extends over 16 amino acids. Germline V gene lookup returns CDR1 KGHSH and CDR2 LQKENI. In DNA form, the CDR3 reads TGTGCCAGCTCCCCACCCGACAGGATACCTAATGAAAAACTGTTTTTT. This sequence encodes CASSPPDRIPNEKLFF. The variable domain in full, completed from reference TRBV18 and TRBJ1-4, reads NAGVMQNPRHLVRRRGQEARLRCSPMKGHSHVYWYRQLPEEGLKFMVYLQKENIIDESGMPKERFSAEFPKEGPSILRIQQVVRGDSAAYFCASSPPDRIPNEKLFFGSGTQLSVL.

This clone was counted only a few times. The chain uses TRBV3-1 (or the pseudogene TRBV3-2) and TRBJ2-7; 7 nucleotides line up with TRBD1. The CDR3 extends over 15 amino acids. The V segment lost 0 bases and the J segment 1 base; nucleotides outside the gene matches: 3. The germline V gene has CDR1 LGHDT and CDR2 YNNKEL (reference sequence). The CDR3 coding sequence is TGTGCCAGCAGCCAAGAAAAGGGACAGTCCTACGAGCAGTACTTC. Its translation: CASSQEKGQSYEQYF.

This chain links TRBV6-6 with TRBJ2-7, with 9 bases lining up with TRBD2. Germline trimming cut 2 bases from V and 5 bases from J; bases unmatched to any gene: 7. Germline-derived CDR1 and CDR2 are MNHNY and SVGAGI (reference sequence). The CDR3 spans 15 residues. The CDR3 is CASSYGSGRRDEQYF. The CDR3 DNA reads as TGTGCCAGCAGTTACGGTAGCGGGAGACGAGACGAGCAGTACTTC.

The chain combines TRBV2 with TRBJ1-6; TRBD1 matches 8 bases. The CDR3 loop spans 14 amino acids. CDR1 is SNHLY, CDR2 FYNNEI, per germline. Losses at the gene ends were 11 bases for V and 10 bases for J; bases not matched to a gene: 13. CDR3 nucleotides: TGTGCCCTCCTATCAGGGGGCGTGGGGTCACCCCTCCACTTT. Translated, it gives CALLSGGVGSPLHF.

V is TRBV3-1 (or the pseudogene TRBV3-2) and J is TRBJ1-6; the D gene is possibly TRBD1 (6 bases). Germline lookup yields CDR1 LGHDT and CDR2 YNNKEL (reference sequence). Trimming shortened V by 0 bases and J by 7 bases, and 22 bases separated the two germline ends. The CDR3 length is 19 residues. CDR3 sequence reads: CASSQDLTGGRGWNSPLHF. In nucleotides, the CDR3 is TGTGCCAGCAGCCAAGATCTAACAGGAGGCAGGGGTTGGAATTCACCCCTCCACTTT.

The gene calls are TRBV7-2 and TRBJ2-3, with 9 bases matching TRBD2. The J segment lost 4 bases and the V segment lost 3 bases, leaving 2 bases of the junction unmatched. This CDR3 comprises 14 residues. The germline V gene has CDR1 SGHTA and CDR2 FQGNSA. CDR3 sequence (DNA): TGTGCCAGCAGCTTTAGCGGGAGCCCAGATACGCAGTATTTT. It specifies CASSFSGSPDTQYF.

The CDR3: CASSYTGGDQPQHF. The CDR3 nucleotides read TGTGCCAGCAGCTATACAGGGGGAGATCAGCCCCAGCATTTT. The chain recombines TRBV7-2 with TRBJ1-5, with TRBD1 matching 8 bases. After removal of 4 bases from V and 5 bases from J, the junction contained 4 bases not matched to a gene. The CDR3 contains 14 residues. The V gene's germline CDR1 is SGHTA and CDR2 FQGNSA.

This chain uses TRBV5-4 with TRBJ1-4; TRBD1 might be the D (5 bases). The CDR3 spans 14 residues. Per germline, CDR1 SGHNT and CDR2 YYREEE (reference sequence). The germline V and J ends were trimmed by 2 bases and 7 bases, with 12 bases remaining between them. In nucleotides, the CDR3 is TGTGCCAGCAGCTTAAAAACCGGGGGTGAAAAACTGTTTTTT. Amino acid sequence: CASSLKTGGEKLFF.

CDR3 loop: CASSVASGQGTPLHF. CDR3 DNA sequence: TGTGCCAGCAGCGTCGCCTCAGGTCAGGGGACACCCCTCCACTTT. The chain joins TRBV9 to TRBJ1-6; a possible D gene is TRBD1 (6 bases). Deletions cut 2 bases from V and 11 bases from J, with 17 bases between. CDR1 SGDLS and CDR2 YYNGEE come from the germline V gene. The CDR3 has 15 residues.

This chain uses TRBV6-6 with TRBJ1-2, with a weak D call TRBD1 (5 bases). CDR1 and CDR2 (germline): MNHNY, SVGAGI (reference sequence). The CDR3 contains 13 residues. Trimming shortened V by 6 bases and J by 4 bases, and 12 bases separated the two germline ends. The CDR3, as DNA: TGTGCCAGCAGCCCAGACAGAGCCTATGGCTACACCTTC. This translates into CASSPDRAYGYTF.

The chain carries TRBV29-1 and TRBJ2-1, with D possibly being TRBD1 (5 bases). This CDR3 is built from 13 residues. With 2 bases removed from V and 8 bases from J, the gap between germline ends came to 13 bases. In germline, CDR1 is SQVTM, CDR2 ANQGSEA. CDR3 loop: CSVEKDKTDEQFF. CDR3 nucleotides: TGCAGCGTTGAAAAGGACAAGACCGATGAGCAGTTCTTC.

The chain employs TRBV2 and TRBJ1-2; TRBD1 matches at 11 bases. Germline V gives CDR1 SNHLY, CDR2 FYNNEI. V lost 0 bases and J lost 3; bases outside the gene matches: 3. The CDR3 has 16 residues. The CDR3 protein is CASSEAGTGGHYGYTF. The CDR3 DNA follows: TGTGCCAGCAGTGAAGCCGGGACAGGGGGTCACTATGGCTACACCTTC.

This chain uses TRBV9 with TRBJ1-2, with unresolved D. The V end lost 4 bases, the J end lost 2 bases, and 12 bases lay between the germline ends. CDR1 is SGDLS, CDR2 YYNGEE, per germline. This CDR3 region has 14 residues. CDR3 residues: CASSQDTRNYGYTF. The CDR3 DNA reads TGTGCCAGCAGCCAAGACACTCGCAACTATGGCTACACCTTC.

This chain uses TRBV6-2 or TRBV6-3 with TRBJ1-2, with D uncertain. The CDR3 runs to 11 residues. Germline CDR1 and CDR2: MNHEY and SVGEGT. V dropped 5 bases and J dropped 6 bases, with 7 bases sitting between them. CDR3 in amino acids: CASSRGDGYTF. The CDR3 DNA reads TGTGCCAGCAGTCGAGGAGATGGCTACACCTTC.

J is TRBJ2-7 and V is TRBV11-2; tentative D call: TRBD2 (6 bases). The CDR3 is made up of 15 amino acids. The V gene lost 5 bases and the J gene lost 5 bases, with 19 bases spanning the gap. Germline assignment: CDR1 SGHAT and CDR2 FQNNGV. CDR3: CASSTAVGGVHEQYF. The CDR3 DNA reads TGTGCCAGCAGCACAGCGGTTGGCGGGGTTCACGAGCAGTACTTC.

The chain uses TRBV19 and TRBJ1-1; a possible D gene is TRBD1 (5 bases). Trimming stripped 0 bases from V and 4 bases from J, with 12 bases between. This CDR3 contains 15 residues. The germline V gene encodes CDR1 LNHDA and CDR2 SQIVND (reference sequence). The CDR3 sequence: CASSIDLWQGTEAFF. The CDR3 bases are TGTGCCAGTAGTATAGATCTATGGCAGGGCACTGAAGCTTTCTTT.

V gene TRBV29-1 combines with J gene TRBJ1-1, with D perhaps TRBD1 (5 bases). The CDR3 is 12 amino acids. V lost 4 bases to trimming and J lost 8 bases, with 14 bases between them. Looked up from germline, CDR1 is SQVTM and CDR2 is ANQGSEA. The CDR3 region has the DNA TGCAGCGTTGGGCCGCAGGGCCCAGAAGCTTTCTTT. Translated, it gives CSVGPQGPEAFF.

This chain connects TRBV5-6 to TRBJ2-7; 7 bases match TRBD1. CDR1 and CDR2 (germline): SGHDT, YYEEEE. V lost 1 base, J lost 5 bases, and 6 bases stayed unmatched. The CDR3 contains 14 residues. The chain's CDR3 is CASSLQQGLHEQYF. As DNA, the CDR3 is TGTGCCAGCAGCTTGCAACAGGGGTTACACGAGCAGTACTTC.